The sequence of this TCR beta chain was determined in a study of cytomegalovirus exposure and HLA in healthy donors. The CDR3 is 13 residues long. Trimming pared 6 bases from V and 0 bases from J, leaving 9 bases between. Germline CDR1 is SQVTM and CDR2 is ANQGSEA. Primers: 60 Vbeta forward and 13 Jbeta reverse. The protocol was immunoSEQ multiplex PCR, while the TCRdb copy is restricted to in-frame clones and leaves out a portion. The sample shows approximately 150,000 clones, 78% of them seen only once. Sequenced input: PBMCs. The TCR comes from a woman between 18 and 30 years old in good health and CMV-seropositive. The rearrangement uses TRBV29-1 and TRBJ1-5; D is unresolved. CDR3 protein: CSVRENSNQPQHF. The CDR3 region has the DNA TGCAGCGTACGGGAAAATAGCAATCAGCCCCAGCATTTT.